A selection of T cell receptor beta chains follows, all from one sample in a study of cytomegalovirus exposure and HLA in healthy donors. TCRdb's table, derived via immunoSEQ multiplex PCR, lists solely in-frame clones and lacks some. The table records 130,000 or so clones, roughly 60% of them present only once. Sequenced: PBMCs. Receptor source: a woman aged 35 to 49 in good health and CMV-seronegative. The CDR3 runs from the conserved cysteine through the conserved F or W. D genes are given only for firm matches. Expanded clones are given a class, and other clones once, few, many or no size at all.

V gene: TRBV7-9
J gene: TRBJ2-4
D gene: TRBD1
clone size: .
CDR3 protein: CASSATGGAAKNIQYF
CDR3 DNA: TGTGCCAGCAGCGCAACAGGGGGAGCGGCCAAAAACATTCAGTACTTC

V gene: TRBV7-8
J gene: TRBJ2-7
D gene: TRBD2
clone size: few
CDR3 protein: CASSLASASGGREQYF
CDR3 DNA: TGTGCCAGCAGCTTAGCGTCAGCTAGCGGGGGCCGCGAGCAGTACTTC

V gene: TRBV29-1
J gene: TRBJ2-3
D gene: TRBD1
clone size: few
CDR3 protein: CSVARTGQADTQYF
CDR3 DNA: TGCAGCGTGGCTAGGACAGGGCAGGCAGATACGCAGTATTTT

V gene: TRBV5-1
J gene: TRBJ2-7
D gene: .
clone size: .
CDR3 protein: CASSFSTMTYEQYF
CDR3 DNA: TGCGCCAGCAGCTTCTCTACTATGACCTACGAGCAGTACTTC

V gene: TRBV7-9
J gene: TRBJ1-1
D gene: TRBD1
clone size: .
CDR3 protein: CASSIDRALGEAFF
CDR3 DNA: TGTGCCAGCAGCATAGACAGGGCTTTGGGTGAAGCTTTCTTT

V gene: TRBV28
J gene: TRBJ1-1
D gene: TRBD1
clone size: .
CDR3 protein: CASSLDRQNTEAFF
CDR3 DNA: TGTGCCAGCAGTTTGGACAGGCAAAACACTGAAGCTTTCTTT

V gene: TRBV10-3
J gene: TRBJ1-1
D gene: .
clone size: few
CDR3 protein: CAIRNLQGESTEAFF
CDR3 DNA: TGTGCCATCCGAAATCTACAGGGTGAGAGCACTGAAGCTTTCTTT

V gene: TRBV7-9
J gene: TRBJ2-1
D gene: .
clone size: .
CDR3 protein: CASSLPLRYAYNEQFF
CDR3 DNA: TGTGCCAGCAGCCTACCCCTACGTTACGCCTACAATGAGCAGTTCTTC

V gene: TRBV5-4
J gene: TRBJ1-1
D gene: .
clone size: few
CDR3 protein: CASSFRGGNTEAFF
CDR3 DNA: TGTGCCAGCAGCTTCAGGGGCGGAAACACTGAAGCTTTCTTT

V gene: TRBV7-9
J gene: TRBJ1-1
D gene: .
clone size: .
CDR3 protein: CASSLDGRRNTEAFF
CDR3 DNA: TGTGCCAGCAGCTTAGACGGTCGGAGGAACACTGAAGCTTTCTTT

V gene: TRBV9
J gene: TRBJ2-1
D gene: TRBD2
clone size: .
CDR3 protein: CASNGASGGTNEQFF
CDR3 DNA: TGTGCCAGCAACGGGGCTAGCGGGGGGACGAATGAGCAGTTCTTC

V gene: TRBV5-1
J gene: TRBJ2-7
D gene: .
clone size: .
CDR3 protein: CASSLDAGQSYEQYF
CDR3 DNA: TGCGCCAGCAGCTTGGATGCGGGCCAATCCTACGAGCAGTACTTC

V gene: TRBV11-2
J gene: TRBJ1-5
D gene: TRBD1
clone size: few
CDR3 protein: CASSSDRGNQPQHF
CDR3 DNA: TGTGCCAGCAGCTCCGACAGGGGCAATCAGCCCCAGCATTTT

V gene: TRBV7-2
J gene: TRBJ2-1
D gene: TRBD1
clone size: once
CDR3 protein: CASSLTRDRGNEQFF
CDR3 DNA: TGTGCCAGCAGCTTAACCCGGGACAGGGGGAATGAGCAGTTCTTC

V gene: TRBV6-5
J gene: TRBJ1-1
D gene: .
clone size: few
CDR3 protein: CASTRSRGTEAFF
CDR3 DNA: TGTGCCAGCACGCGCTCAAGGGGAACTGAAGCTTTCTTT

V gene: TRBV28
J gene: TRBJ1-3
D gene: .
clone size: .
CDR3 protein: CASSFMLRNSGNTIYF
CDR3 DNA: TGTGCCAGCAGTTTTATGTTGCGAAACTCTGGAAACACCATATATTTT

V gene: TRBV13
J gene: TRBJ2-3
D gene: .
clone size: .
CDR3 protein: CASSGPRFGGDTQYF
CDR3 DNA: TGTGCCAGCAGCGGACCCCGGTTCGGGGGAGATACGCAGTATTTT

V gene: TRBV5-1
J gene: TRBJ2-5
D gene: .
clone size: .
CDR3 protein: CASRVVAGETQYF
CDR3 DNA: TGCGCCAGTCGAGTGGTCGCTGGAGAGACCCAGTACTTC

V gene: TRBV2
J gene: TRBJ1-2
D gene: TRBD1
clone size: .
CDR3 protein: CASNRDSDWDGYTF
CDR3 DNA: TGTGCCAGCAACCGGGACAGCGACTGGGATGGCTACACCTTC

V gene: TRBV18
J gene: TRBJ2-7
D gene: TRBD1
clone size: .
CDR3 protein: CASSPDRGGYEQYF
CDR3 DNA: TGTGCCAGCTCACCGGACAGGGGAGGCTACGAGCAGTACTTC

V gene: TRBV15
J gene: TRBJ1-5
D gene: TRBD1
clone size: .
CDR3 protein: CAASRDPGQNQPQHF
CDR3 DNA: TGTGCCGCCAGCAGGGATCCGGGACAGAATCAGCCCCAGCATTTT

V gene: TRBV10-3
J gene: TRBJ2-1
D gene: .
clone size: .
CDR3 protein: CAISESGLLRNEQFF
CDR3 DNA: TGTGCCATCAGTGAGTCGGGACTCTTAAGAAATGAGCAGTTCTTC

V gene: TRBV25-1
J gene: TRBJ2-1
D gene: TRBD1
clone size: few
CDR3 protein: CASSNRGTGVDNEQFF
CDR3 DNA: TGTGCCAGCAGTAACCGGGGGACAGGGGTGGACAATGAGCAGTTCTTC

V gene: TRBV7-8
J gene: TRBJ1-1
D gene: .
clone size: .
CDR3 protein: CASSTAGHLNTEAFF
CDR3 DNA: TGTGCCAGCAGTACCGCCGGACATCTGAACACTGAAGCTTTCTTT

V gene: TRBV6-6
J gene: TRBJ2-1
D gene: .
clone size: .
CDR3 protein: CASSLGGQFF
CDR3 DNA: TGTGCCAGCAGCCTGGGAGGGCAGTTCTTC

V gene: TRBV15
J gene: TRBJ2-3
D gene: .
clone size: .
CDR3 protein: CATSRARGAGDTQYF
CDR3 DNA: TGTGCCACCAGCAGAGCCCGGGGGGCAGGAGATACGCAGTATTTT

V gene: TRBV29-1
J gene: TRBJ2-7
D gene: TRBD1
clone size: few
CDR3 protein: CSVWGQGTYEQYF
CDR3 DNA: TGCAGCGTCTGGGGACAGGGGACCTACGAGCAGTACTTC

V gene: TRBV6-6
J gene: TRBJ2-6
D gene: .
clone size: few
CDR3 protein: CASSDGGGGANVLTF
CDR3 DNA: TGTGCCAGCAGTGACGGGGGTGGTGGGGCCAACGTCCTGACTTTC

V gene: TRBV4-1
J gene: TRBJ2-3
D gene: .
clone size: few
CDR3 protein: CASSQDWTVTDTQYF
CDR3 DNA: TGCGCCAGCAGCCAAGATTGGACAGTCACAGATACGCAGTATTTT

V gene: TRBV2
J gene: TRBJ1-5
D gene: .
clone size: .
CDR3 protein: CASMAGTGPQHF
CDR3 DNA: TGTGCCAGCATGGCGGGGACCGGGCCCCAGCATTTT

V gene: TRBV30
J gene: TRBJ1-1
D gene: .
clone size: few
CDR3 protein: CAWSPGHVNTEAFF
CDR3 DNA: TGTGCCTGGAGTCCGGGACACGTGAACACTGAAGCTTTCTTT

V gene: TRBV2
J gene: TRBJ2-1
D gene: TRBD2
clone size: .
CDR3 protein: CASRGLAGGPLDEQFF
CDR3 DNA: TGTGCCAGCAGAGGACTAGCGGGGGGGCCTCTTGATGAGCAGTTCTTC

V gene: TRBV5-1
J gene: TRBJ1-5
D gene: TRBD1
clone size: .
CDR3 protein: CASSPGTGNINQPQHF
CDR3 DNA: TGCGCCAGCAGCCCCGGGACAGGGAATATCAATCAGCCCCAGCATTTT

V gene: TRBV5-6
J gene: TRBJ2-2
D gene: .
clone size: .
CDR3 protein: CASSPYKIGELFF
CDR3 DNA: TGTGCCAGCAGCCCGTACAAGATCGGGGAGCTGTTTTTT

V gene: TRBV11-2
J gene: TRBJ2-1
D gene: .
clone size: .
CDR3 protein: CASSLGGGRGLDEQFF
CDR3 DNA: TGTGCCAGCAGCCTAGGGGGGGGCAGAGGTTTGGATGAGCAGTTCTTC

V gene: TRBV6-1
J gene: TRBJ2-7
D gene: TRBD2
clone size: .
CDR3 protein: CASTRTGGGSYEQYF
CDR3 DNA: TGTGCCAGCACCCGAACGGGCGGGGGCTCCTACGAGCAGTACTTC

V gene: TRBV7-2
J gene: TRBJ2-7
D gene: .
clone size: .
CDR3 protein: CASSQFGRGLTYEQYF
CDR3 DNA: TGTGCCAGCAGTCAATTCGGGAGGGGGCTGACCTACGAGCAGTACTTC

V gene: TRBV11-2
J gene: TRBJ2-7
D gene: TRBD2
clone size: once
CDR3 protein: CASSGLGGRGSYEQYF
CDR3 DNA: TGTGCCAGCAGCGGGTTGGGCGGGCGGGGGTCCTACGAGCAGTACTTC

V gene: TRBV14
J gene: TRBJ2-7
D gene: TRBD1
clone size: once
CDR3 protein: CASSPRDRGSYEQYF
CDR3 DNA: TGTGCCAGCAGCCCCCGGGACAGGGGTTCCTACGAGCAGTACTTC

V gene: TRBV19
J gene: TRBJ1-5
D gene: .
clone size: .
CDR3 protein: CASSISVLLTVNQPQHF
CDR3 DNA: TGTGCCAGTAGTATAAGTGTGTTGTTGACAGTTAATCAGCCCCAGCATTTT

V gene: TRBV7-2
J gene: TRBJ2-7
D gene: TRBD1
clone size: .
CDR3 protein: CASSLGQGIYEQYF
CDR3 DNA: TGTGCCAGCAGCTTAGGACAGGGTATATACGAGCAGTACTTC